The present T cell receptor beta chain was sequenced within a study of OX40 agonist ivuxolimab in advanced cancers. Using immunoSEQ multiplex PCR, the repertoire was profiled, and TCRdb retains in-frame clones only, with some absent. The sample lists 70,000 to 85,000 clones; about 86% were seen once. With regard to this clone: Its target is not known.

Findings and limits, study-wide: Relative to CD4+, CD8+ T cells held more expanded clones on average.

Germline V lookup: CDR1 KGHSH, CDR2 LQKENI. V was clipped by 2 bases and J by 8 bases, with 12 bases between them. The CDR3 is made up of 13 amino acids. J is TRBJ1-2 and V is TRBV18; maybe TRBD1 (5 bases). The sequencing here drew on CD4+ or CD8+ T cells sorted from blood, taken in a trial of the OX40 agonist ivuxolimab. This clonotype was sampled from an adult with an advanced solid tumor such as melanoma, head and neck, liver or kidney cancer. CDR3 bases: TGTGCCAGCTCACCATGGGTGTCAGGGGGCTACACCTTC. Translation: CASSPWVSGGYTF.